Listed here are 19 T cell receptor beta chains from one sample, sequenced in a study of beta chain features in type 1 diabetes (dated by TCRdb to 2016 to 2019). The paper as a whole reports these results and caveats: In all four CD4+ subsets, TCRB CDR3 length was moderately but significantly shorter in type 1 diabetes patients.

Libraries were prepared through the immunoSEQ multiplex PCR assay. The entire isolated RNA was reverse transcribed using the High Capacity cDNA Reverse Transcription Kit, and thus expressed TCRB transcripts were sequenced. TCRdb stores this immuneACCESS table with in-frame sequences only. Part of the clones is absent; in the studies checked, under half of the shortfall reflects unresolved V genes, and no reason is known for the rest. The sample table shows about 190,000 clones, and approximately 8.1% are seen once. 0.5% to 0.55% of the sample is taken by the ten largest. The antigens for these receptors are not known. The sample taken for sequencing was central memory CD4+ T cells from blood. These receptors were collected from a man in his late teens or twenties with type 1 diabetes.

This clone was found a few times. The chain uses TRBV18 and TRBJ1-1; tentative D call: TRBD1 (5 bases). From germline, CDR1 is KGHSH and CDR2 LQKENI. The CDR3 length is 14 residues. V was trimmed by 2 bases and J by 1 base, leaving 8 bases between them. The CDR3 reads CASSPGAPNTEAFF. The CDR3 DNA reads TGTGCCAGCTCACCAGGGGCCCCGAACACTGAAGCTTTCTTT.

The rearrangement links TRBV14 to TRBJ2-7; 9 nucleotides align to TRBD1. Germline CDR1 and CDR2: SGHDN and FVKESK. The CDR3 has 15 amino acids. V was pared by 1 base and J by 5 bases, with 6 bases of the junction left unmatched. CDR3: CASSQVQGAGHEQYF. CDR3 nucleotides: TGTGCCAGCAGCCAAGTACAGGGGGCGGGCCACGAGCAGTACTTC. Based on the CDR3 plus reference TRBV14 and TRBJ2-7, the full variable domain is EAGVTQFPSHSVIEKGQTVTLRCDPISGHDNLYWYRRVMGKEIKFLLHFVKESKQDESGMPNNRFLAERTGGTYSTLKVQPAELEDSGVYFCASSQVQGAGHEQYFGPGTRLTVT.

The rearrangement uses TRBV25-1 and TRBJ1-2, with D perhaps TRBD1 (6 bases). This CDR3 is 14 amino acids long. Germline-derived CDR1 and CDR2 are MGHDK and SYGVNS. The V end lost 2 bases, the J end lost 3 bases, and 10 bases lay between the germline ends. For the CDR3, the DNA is TGTGCCAGCAGTGAAGCGGGGGCGGACTATGGCTACACCTTC. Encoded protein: CASSEAGADYGYTF.

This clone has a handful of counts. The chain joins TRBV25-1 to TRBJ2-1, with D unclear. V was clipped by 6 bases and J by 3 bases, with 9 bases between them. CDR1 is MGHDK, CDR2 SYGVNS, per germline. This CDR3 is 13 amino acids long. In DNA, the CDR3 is TGTGCCAGCAGGACTGGCTACTACAATGAGCAGTTCTTC. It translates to CASRTGYYNEQFF.

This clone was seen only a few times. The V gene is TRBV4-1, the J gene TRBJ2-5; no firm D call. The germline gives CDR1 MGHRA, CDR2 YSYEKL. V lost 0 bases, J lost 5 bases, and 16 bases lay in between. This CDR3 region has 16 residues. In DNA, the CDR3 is TGCGCCAGCAGCCAAGATCTTGGCGGCCGGTCGGAGACCCAGTACTTC. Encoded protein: CASSQDLGGRSETQYF.

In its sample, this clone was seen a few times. This chain's CDR3 is CASSPQETLDTEAFF. CDR3 coding DNA: TGTGCCAGCTCACCACAGGAGACGCTTGACACTGAAGCTTTCTTT. The chain links TRBV18 to TRBJ1-1; D is unclear. The CDR3 is made up of 15 amino acids. From germline, CDR1 is KGHSH and CDR2 LQKENI. Between the trimmed V and J ends, which lost 1 base and 3 bases, there was a span of 12 bases.

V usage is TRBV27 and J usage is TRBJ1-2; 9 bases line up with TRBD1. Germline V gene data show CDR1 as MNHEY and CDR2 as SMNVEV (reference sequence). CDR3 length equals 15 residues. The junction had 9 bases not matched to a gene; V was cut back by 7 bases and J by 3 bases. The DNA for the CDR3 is TGTGCCAGCAACCCTGGGACAGGGTGGGACTATGGCTACACCTTC. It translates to CASNPGTGWDYGYTF.

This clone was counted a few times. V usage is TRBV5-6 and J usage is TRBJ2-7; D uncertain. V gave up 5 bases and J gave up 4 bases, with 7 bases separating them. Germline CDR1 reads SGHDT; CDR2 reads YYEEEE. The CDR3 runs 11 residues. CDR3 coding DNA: TGTGCCAGCAGTAGAGAATACGAGCAGTACTTC. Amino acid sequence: CASSREYEQYF.

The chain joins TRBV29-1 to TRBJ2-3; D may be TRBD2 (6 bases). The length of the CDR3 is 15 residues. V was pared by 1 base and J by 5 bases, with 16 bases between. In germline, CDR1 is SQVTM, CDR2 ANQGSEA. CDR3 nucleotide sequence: TGCAGCGTTGAAGGGGGGACTCGGGGTAGAGATACGCAGTATTTT. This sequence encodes CSVEGGTRGRDTQYF.

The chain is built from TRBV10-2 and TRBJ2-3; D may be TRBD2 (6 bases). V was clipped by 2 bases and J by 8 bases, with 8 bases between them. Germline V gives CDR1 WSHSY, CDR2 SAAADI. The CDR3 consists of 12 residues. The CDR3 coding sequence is TGCGCCAGCAGTGAGATGGGGGGTACGCAGTATTTT. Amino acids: CASSEMGGTQYF.

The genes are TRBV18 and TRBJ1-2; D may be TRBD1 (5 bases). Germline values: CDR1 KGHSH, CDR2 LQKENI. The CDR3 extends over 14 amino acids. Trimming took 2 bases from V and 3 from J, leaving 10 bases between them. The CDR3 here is CASSPLGEYYGYTF. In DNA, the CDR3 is TGTGCCAGCTCACCATTAGGGGAATACTATGGCTACACCTTC.

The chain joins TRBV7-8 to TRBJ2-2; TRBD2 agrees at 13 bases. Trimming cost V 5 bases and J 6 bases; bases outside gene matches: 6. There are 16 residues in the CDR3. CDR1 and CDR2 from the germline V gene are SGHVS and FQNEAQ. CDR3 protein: CASSPTSGGAPGELFF. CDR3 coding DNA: TGTGCCAGCAGCCCAACTAGCGGGGGGGCCCCCGGGGAGCTGTTTTTT. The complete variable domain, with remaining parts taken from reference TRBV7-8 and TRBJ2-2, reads GAGVSQSPRYKVAKRGQDVALRCDPISGHVSLFWYQQALGQGPEFLTYFQNEAQLDKSGLPSDRFFAERPEGSVSTLKIQRTQQEDSAVYLCASSPTSGGAPGELFFGEGSRLTVL.

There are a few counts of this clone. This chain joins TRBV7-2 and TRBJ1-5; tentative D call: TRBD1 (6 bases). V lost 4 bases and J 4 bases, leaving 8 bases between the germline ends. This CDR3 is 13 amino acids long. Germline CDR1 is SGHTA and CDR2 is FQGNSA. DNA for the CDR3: TGTGCCAGCAGCTCGGACAGAAATCAGCCCCAGCATTTT. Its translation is CASSSDRNQPQHF.

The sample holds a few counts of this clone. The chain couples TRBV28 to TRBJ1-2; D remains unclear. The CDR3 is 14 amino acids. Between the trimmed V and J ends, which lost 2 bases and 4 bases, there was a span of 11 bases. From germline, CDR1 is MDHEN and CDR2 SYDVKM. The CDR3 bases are TGTGCCAGCAGTTTAGGACTGGCCCTCTATGGCTACACCTTC. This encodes CASSLGLALYGYTF.

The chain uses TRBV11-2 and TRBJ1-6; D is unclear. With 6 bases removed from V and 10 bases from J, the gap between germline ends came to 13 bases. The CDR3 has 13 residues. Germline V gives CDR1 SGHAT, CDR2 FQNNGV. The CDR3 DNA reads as TGTGCCAGCAGATCGGAGGTTCTCTCACCCCTCCACTTT. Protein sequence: CASRSEVLSPLHF. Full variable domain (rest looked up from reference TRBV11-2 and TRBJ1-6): EAGVAQSPRYKIIEKRQSVAFWCNPISGHATLYWYQQILGQGPKLLIQFQNNGVVDDSQLPKDRFSAERLKGVDSTLKIQPAKLEDSAVYLCASRSEVLSPLHFGNGTRLTVT.

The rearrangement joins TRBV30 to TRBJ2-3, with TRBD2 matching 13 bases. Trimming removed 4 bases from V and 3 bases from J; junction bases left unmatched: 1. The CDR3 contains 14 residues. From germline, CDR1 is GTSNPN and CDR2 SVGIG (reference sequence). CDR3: CAWMGLAGTDTQYF. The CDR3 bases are TGTGCCTGGATGGGACTAGCGGGGACAGATACGCAGTATTTT.

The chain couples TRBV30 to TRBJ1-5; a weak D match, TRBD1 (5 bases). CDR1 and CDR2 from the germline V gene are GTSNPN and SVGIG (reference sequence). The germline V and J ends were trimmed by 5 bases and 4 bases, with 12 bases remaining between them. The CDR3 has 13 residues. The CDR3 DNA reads TGTGCCTGGGGATCCAGGGAAAATCAGCCCCAGCATTTT. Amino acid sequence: CAWGSRENQPQHF.

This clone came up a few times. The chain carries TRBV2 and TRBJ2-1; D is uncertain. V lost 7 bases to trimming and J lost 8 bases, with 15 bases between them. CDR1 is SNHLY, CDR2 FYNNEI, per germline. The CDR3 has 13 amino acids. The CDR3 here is CASKLVEVHEQFF. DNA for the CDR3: TGTGCCAGCAAACTTGTAGAAGTCCATGAGCAGTTCTTC.

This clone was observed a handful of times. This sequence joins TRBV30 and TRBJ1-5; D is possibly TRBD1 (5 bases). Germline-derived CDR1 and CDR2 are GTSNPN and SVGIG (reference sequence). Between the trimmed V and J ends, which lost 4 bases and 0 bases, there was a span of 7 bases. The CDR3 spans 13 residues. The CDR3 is CAWTGNSNQPQHF. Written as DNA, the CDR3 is TGTGCCTGGACAGGGAATAGCAATCAGCCCCAGCATTTT.